The rows below give T cell receptor beta chains drawn from one sample of a study of OX40 agonist ivuxolimab in advanced cancers. TCRdb's copy holds only in-frame clones and misses some; the assay was immunoSEQ multiplex PCR. The sample includes approximately 39,000 clones, about 88% of them seen just once. Sequenced material: CD4+ or CD8+ T cells sorted from blood, taken in a trial of the OX40 agonist ivuxolimab. The receptor source for this set is an adult with an advanced solid tumor such as melanoma, head and neck, liver or kidney cancer. The CDR3 runs from the conserved cysteine through the conserved F or W. D genes are given only for firm matches. Only part of the rows carry a size: once, few, many, or a class if the clone is expanded.

j_gene	abundance	v_gene	d_gene	len	CDR3aa	CDR3nt
TRBJ2-5	NA	TRBV6-8	NA	11	CAVPFWETQYF	TGTGCCGTCCCGTTTTGGGAGACCCAGTACTTC
TRBJ2-7	NA	TRBV30	NA	12	CAWSMARDEQYF	TGTGCCTGGAGTATGGCTAGAGACGAGCAGTACTTC
TRBJ2-7	NA	TRBV10-2	NA	11	CASREGYEQYF	TGCGCCAGCAGGGAAGGCTACGAGCAGTACTTC
TRBJ1-2	NA	TRBV27	TRBD1	16	CASSARTGRSNYGYTF	TGTGCCAGCAGTGCCAGGACAGGGAGGAGTAACTATGGCTACACCTTC
TRBJ2-2	NA	TRBV7-9	NA	12	CATRSNTGELFF	TGTGCCACCAGATCGAACACCGGGGAGCTGTTTTTT
TRBJ2-7	NA	TRBV27	NA	13	CASSPGVTYEQYF	TGTGCCAGCAGTCCAGGGGTCACCTACGAGCAGTACTTC
TRBJ2-2	NA	TRBV19	NA	12	CASIGISGELFF	TGTGCCAGTATCGGAATATCCGGGGAGCTGTTTTTT
TRBJ1-1	NA	TRBV9	NA	12	CASSGGIDEAFF	TGTGCCAGCAGCGGGGGGATCGATGAAGCTTTCTTT
TRBJ2-3	once	TRBV5-1	TRBD1	16	CASSLGQGGSTDTQYF	TGCGCCAGCAGCTTGGGACAGGGGGGTAGCACAGATACGCAGTATTTT
TRBJ2-4	few	TRBV9	NA	13	CASSVGGDAIQYF	TGTGCCAGCAGCGTAGGGGGGGATGCCATTCAGTACTTC
TRBJ2-3	NA	TRBV28	TRBD2	18	CASSLWGSGGAHTDTQYF	TGTGCCAGCAGTTTATGGGGAAGCGGGGGGGCGCACACAGATACGCAGTATTTT
TRBJ1-1	NA	TRBV14	NA	14	CASSQDRGGTEAFF	TGTGCCAGCAGCCAAGATCGGGGGGGTACTGAAGCTTTCTTT
TRBJ2-7	NA	TRBV28	TRBD1	14	CASSDGDRGYEQYF	TGTGCCAGCAGTGACGGGGACAGAGGATACGAGCAGTACTTC
TRBJ2-3	NA	TRBV6-1	TRBD2	14	CASSGGLASDTQYF	TGTGCCAGCAGTGGCGGACTAGCATCAGATACGCAGTATTTT
TRBJ2-5	NA	TRBV9	NA	15	CASSVGSTNKETQYF	TGTGCCAGCAGCGTAGGAAGTACGAATAAAGAGACCCAGTACTTC
TRBJ2-7	NA	TRBV4-3	TRBD1	15	CASSQVWQGAYEQYF	TGCGCCAGCAGCCAAGTGTGGCAGGGGGCCTACGAGCAGTACTTC
TRBJ2-7	NA	TRBV4-3	NA	13	CASSQGQFYEQYF	TGCGCCAGCAGCCAAGGCCAGTTCTACGAGCAGTACTTC
TRBJ2-3	NA	TRBV10-3	TRBD1	17	CAINKWEDRESTDTQYF	TGTGCCATCAATAAGTGGGAGGACAGGGAGAGCACAGATACGCAGTATTTT
TRBJ2-3	NA	TRBV28	NA	17	CASSPTGTGDSTDTQYF	TGTGCCAGCAGTCCGACTGGGACGGGGGATAGCACAGATACGCAGTATTTT
TRBJ1-2	NA	TRBV7-9	NA	11	CASSDGWKYTF	TGTGCCAGCAGCGACGGTTGGAAGTACACCTTC
TRBJ2-5	NA	TRBV7-2	TRBD2	16	CASSLELAGGWETQYF	TGTGCCAGCAGCCTAGAGTTAGCGGGGGGGTGGGAGACCCAGTACTTC
TRBJ2-3	NA	TRBV7-9	TRBD1	15	CASSHPGQGADTQYF	TGTGCCAGCAGCCATCCGGGACAGGGGGCAGATACGCAGTATTTT
TRBJ2-1	NA	TRBV11-3	TRBD2	15	CASSWARGSYNEQFF	TGTGCCAGCAGCTGGGCGCGGGGGTCCTACAATGAGCAGTTCTTC
TRBJ1-2	NA	TRBV4-3	NA	14	CASSQVGRDYGHTF	TGCGCCAGCAGCCAAGTGGGAAGGGACTATGGACACACCTTC
TRBJ1-2	NA	TRBV20-1	NA	11	CSARGSYGYTF	TGCAGTGCTAGAGGCAGCTATGGCTACACCTTC
TRBJ1-3	NA	TRBV7-9	NA	13	CASSGKAGNTIYF	TGTGCCAGCAGCGGAAAGGCTGGAAACACCATATATTTT
TRBJ2-7	once	TRBV10-3	NA	13	CAINPGQSYEQYF	TGTGCCATCAACCCGGGACAATCCTACGAGCAGTACTTC
TRBJ2-3	NA	TRBV9	TRBD2	15	CASSVGGGGKNTQYF	TGTGCCAGCAGCGTAGGGGGCGGGGGTAAAAATACGCAGTATTTT
TRBJ2-2	NA	TRBV11-2	TRBD2	17	CASSRLAGALNTGELFF	TGTGCCAGCAGCCGACTAGCGGGGGCCCTGAACACCGGGGAGCTGTTTTTT
TRBJ1-6	NA	TRBV5-4	NA	14	CASSLEGVNSPLHF	TGTGCCAGCAGCTTAGAGGGCGTTAATTCACCCCTCCACTTT
TRBJ2-5	NA	TRBV2	TRBD1	14	CASSVGQGLETQYF	TGTGCCAGCAGTGTTGGACAGGGGTTAGAGACCCAGTACTTC
TRBJ2-3	NA	TRBV5-4	TRBD2	14	CATWAAGVSDTQYF	TGTGCCACCTGGGCGGCGGGGGTGTCAGATACGCAGTATTTT